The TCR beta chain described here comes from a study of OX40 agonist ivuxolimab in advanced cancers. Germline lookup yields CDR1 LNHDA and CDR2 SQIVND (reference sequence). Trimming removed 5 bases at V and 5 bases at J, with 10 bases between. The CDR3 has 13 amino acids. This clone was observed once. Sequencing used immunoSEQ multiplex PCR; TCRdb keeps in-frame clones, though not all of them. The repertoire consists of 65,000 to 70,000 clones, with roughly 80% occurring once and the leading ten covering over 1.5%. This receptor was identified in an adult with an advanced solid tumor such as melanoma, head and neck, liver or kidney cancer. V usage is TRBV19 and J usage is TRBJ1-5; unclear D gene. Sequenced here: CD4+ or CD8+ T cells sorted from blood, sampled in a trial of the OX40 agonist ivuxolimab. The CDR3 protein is CASSERVYQPQHF. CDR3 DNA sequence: TGTGCCAGTAGTGAACGTGTATATCAGCCCCAGCATTTT. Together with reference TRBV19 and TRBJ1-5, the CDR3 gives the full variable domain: DGGITQSPKYLFRKEGQNVTLSCEQNLNHDAMYWYRQDPGQGLRLIYYSQIVNDFQKGDIAEGYSVSREKKESFPLTVTSAQKNPTAFYLCASSERVYQPQHFGDGTRLSIL.